A selection of T cell receptor beta chains follows, all from one sample in a study of human T cells and chemical hapten exposure. TCRdb called the RACE reads again in MiXCR, with one record for every CDR3 protein. The sample carries about 49,000 distinct CDR3 sequences, around 9.3% recorded once. The input for sequencing was whole blood, taken in connection with sensitization to the hapten diphenylcyclopropenone (DPC). The source of these receptors is a woman in her forties or fifties with alopecia areata. Some clones in this sample may be carry-over from other donors' samples. CDR3s include the opening cysteine and the closing phenylalanine or tryptophan. A D gene is named only where the DNA matches it firmly. Expanded clones are given a class, and other clones once, few, many or no size at all.

TRBJ2-1 TRBV12-3/TRBV12-4 many TRBD2 CASSPRGTSVYNEQFF TGTGCCAGCAGTCCCCGAGGGACTAGCGTCTACAATGAGCAGTTCTTC
TRBJ2-5 TRBV28 many . CASTPQGAVQETQYF TGTGCCAGCACTCCCCAAGGGGCAGTCCAAGAGACCCAGTACTTC
TRBJ1-4 TRBV29-1 many . CSVDRGNEKLFF TGCAGCGTTGACAGGGGTAATGAAAAACTGTTTTTT
TRBJ1-1 TRBV12-3/TRBV12-4 many TRBD1 CASSPTGQPNTEAFF TGTGCCAGCAGTCCGACGGGACAGCCGAACACTGAAGCTTTCTTT
TRBJ2-3 TRBV20-1 many TRBD2 CSARQAGGRTDTQYF TGCAGTGCCAGACAAGCGGGAGGGCGGACAGATACGCAGTATTTT
TRBJ1-6 TRBV28 few . CASSFQGTYNSPLHF TGTGCCAGCAGTTTTCAGGGGACCTATAATTCACCCCTCCACTTT
TRBJ1-3 TRBV29-1 . . CSVRGNSGNTIYF TGCAGCGTTCGAGGGAACTCTGGAAACACCATATATTTT
TRBJ2-7 TRBV9 many TRBD2 CASSAGGHEQYF TGTGCCAGCAGCGCGGGAGGCCACGAGCAGTACTTC
TRBJ1-1 TRBV2 many . CARMVLGGTEAFF TGTGCCAGAATGGTCCTCGGGGGCACTGAAGCTTTCTTT
TRBJ2-5 TRBV27 many . CASSSDRVASVVQTQYF TGTGCCAGCAGCTCCGACAGGGTGGCTAGCGTGGTACAGACCCAGTACTTC
TRBJ1-1 TRBV4-1 many . CASSQILGQGENTEAFF TGCGCCAGCAGCCAAATTCTCGGCCAGGGAGAGAACACTGAAGCTTTCTTT
TRBJ1-2 TRBV11-2 many TRBD1 CASSLGNRGDYGYTF TGTGCCAGCAGCTTAGGCAACAGGGGTGACTATGGCTACACCTTC
TRBJ2-1 TRBV6-1 few . CASSYHGALWQFF TGTGCCAGCAGTTACCACGGGGCCTTGTGGCAGTTCTTC
TRBJ2-1 TRBV2 few TRBD2 CASSEASGPYNEQFF TGTGCCAGCAGTGAGGCTAGCGGCCCATACAATGAGCAGTTCTTC
TRBJ2-7 TRBV5-4 many TRBD2 CASSSPLAGDYEQYF TGTGCCAGCAGCTCTCCTCTAGCGGGAGACTACGAGCAGTACTTC
TRBJ2-3 TRBV12-3/TRBV12-4 . . CASSLAGLRFWYF TGTGCCAGCAGTTTAGCGGGCCTCAGATTTTGGTATTTT
TRBJ2-5 TRBV4-1 many TRBD2 CASSHLPGAGLQETQYF TGCGCCAGCAGCCATCTTCCCGGAGCGGGGCTCCAAGAGACCCAGTACTTC
TRBJ1-3 TRBV29-1 few . CSVDSGPTSGNTIYF TGCAGCGTTGACTCGGGACCGACCTCTGGAAACACCATATATTTT
TRBJ2-7 TRBV2 many TRBD1 CASSPDRGTMYEQYF TGTGCCAGCAGTCCGGACAGGGGCACCATGTACGAGCAGTACTTC
TRBJ2-5 TRBV6-1 many . CASSEAWSTETQYF TGTGCCAGCAGTGAGGCGTGGTCCACTGAGACCCAGTACTTC
TRBJ2-1 TRBV18 many . CASSPSRDRSEQFF TGTGCCAGCTCACCCTCTAGGGATCGAAGTGAGCAGTTCTTC
TRBJ2-6 TRBV6-2/TRBV6-3 many . CASNLDTDLSGANVLTF TGTGCCAGCAACCTGGACACGGATCTCTCTGGGGCCAACGTCCTGACTTTC
TRBJ2-1 TRBV18 . . CASSPSGGYNEQFF TGTGCCAGCTCCCCCAGTGGTGGTTACAATGAGCAGTTCTTC
TRBJ2-3 TRBV2 . TRBD1 CASSRDRVSTDTQYF TGTGCCAGCAGTCGGGACAGGGTTAGCACAGATACGCAGTATTTT
TRBJ2-1 TRBV10-3 many . CAISEGLSGGNEQFF TGTGCCATCAGTGAAGGTCTAAGCGGAGGCAATGAGCAGTTCTTC
TRBJ2-7 TRBV10-3 . . CAISESASYEQYF TGTGCCATCAGTGAGTCGGCCAGCTACGAGCAGTACTTC
TRBJ1-1 TRBV29-1 many . CSVEWGRDSEAFF TGCAGCGTTGAATGGGGACGTGACAGTGAAGCTTTCTTT
TRBJ2-5 TRBV29-1 medium-sized . CSVDTGFQETQYF TGCAGCGTCGATACAGGGTTCCAAGAGACCCAGTACTTC
TRBJ2-3 TRBV20-1 once . CSAASVDKFTDTQYF TGCAGTGCTGCCTCGGTTGACAAATTCACAGATACGCAGTATTTT
TRBJ2-7 TRBV6-6 many . CASSTQGGTSGYEQYF TGTGCCAGCAGCACTCAGGGGGGAACTAGCGGCTACGAGCAGTACTTC
TRBJ1-5 TRBV6-1 many . CASRRAVNQPQHF TGTGCCAGCAGGCGGGCGGTCAATCAGCCCCAGCATTTT
TRBJ1-4 TRBV29-1 many . CSVAASTNEKLFF TGCAGCGTTGCGGCATCAACTAATGAAAAACTGTTTTTT
TRBJ1-5 TRBV9 few . CASSSTPDARGQPQHF TGTGCCAGCAGCTCCACACCGGACGCCCGGGGGCAGCCCCAGCATTTT
TRBJ2-3 TRBV28 medium-sized . CASSSTDTQYF TGTGCCAGCAGCTCCACAGATACGCAGTATTTT
TRBJ2-1 TRBV12-3/TRBV12-4 . . CASSSANEQFF TGTGCCAGCAGCTCTGCCAATGAGCAGTTCTTC
TRBJ2-5 TRBV19 few . CASSHVPGAQYF TGTGCCAGTAGTCACGTACCTGGGGCTCAGTACTTC
TRBJ1-1 TRBV18 . TRBD1 CASSPRRDRGLMMNTEAFF TGTGCCAGCTCACCAAGACGGGACAGGGGGCTTATGATGAACACTGAAGCTTTCTTT
TRBJ1-4 TRBV28 few TRBD1 CASRQGGANEKLFF TGTGCCAGTCGCCAGGGGGGAGCTAATGAAAAACTGTTTTTT
TRBJ1-2 TRBV11-2 . . CASSFPDPTNYGYTF TGTGCCAGCAGCTTCCCAGACCCAACTAACTATGGCTACACCTTC
TRBJ2-2 TRBV20-1 few . CSAIADSGELFF TGCAGTGCAATAGCGGATTCCGGGGAGCTGTTTTTT
TRBJ2-3 TRBV7-9 many . CASSLTGTRLSNTQYF TGTGCCAGCAGCTTAACGGGGACTCGCCTCTCGAATACGCAGTATTTT
TRBJ2-3 TRBV6-5 many . CASSPAGIATDTQYF TGTGCCAGCAGCCCCGCGGGTATTGCCACAGATACGCAGTATTTT
TRBJ2-3 TRBV7-2 few . CASSLGPRADTQYF TGTGCCAGCAGCTTAGGTCCGAGGGCAGATACGCAGTATTTT
TRBJ1-5 TRBV2 many TRBD1 CASSADRGTQPQHF TGTGCCAGCAGTGCGGACAGGGGTACTCAGCCCCAGCATTTT
TRBJ2-5 TRBV20-1 . . CSARNVETQYF TGCAGTGCTAGGAATGTAGAGACCCAGTACTTC
TRBJ1-1 TRBV4-3 many . CASSPRSGRDTEAFF TGCGCCAGCAGCCCCCGATCGGGAAGGGACACTGAAGCTTTCTTT
TRBJ2-1 TRBV12-3/TRBV12-4 . TRBD1 CASGSRTGLVVNEQFF TGTGCTAGTGGTTCCCGGACAGGGCTAGTGGTCAATGAGCAGTTCTTC
TRBJ2-7 TRBV25-1 few . CASSPVASYEQYF TGTGCCAGCAGTCCGGTTGCCTCCTACGAGCAGTACTTC
TRBJ2-2 TRBV9 many . CASSVDVGGTGELFF TGTGCCAGCAGCGTAGATGTCGGGGGCACCGGGGAGCTGTTTTTT
TRBJ1-1 TRBV7-8 many . CASSLLQEAFF TGTGCCAGCAGCTTATTACAGGAAGCTTTCTTT
TRBJ2-3 TRBV11-3 few TRBD1 CASSLGVAGQGSTDTQYF TGTGCCAGCAGCTTAGGAGTCGCCGGACAGGGGAGCACAGATACGCAGTATTTT
TRBJ2-7 TRBV5-1 . . CASSLSLDREQYF TGCGCCAGCAGCTTGTCGCTAGACCGCGAGCAGTACTTC